The entry that follows covers one T cell receptor (beta chain) sequence. The clone's antigen remains unknown. Base quality data are lacking; no much larger clone is found one base away. The sample comes from a study of T cell changes during pregnancy in multiple sclerosis (dated by TCRdb to 2018 to 2020). For context, the study as a whole: The study examined how the T cell repertoire changed over the course of pregnancy in women with multiple sclerosis.

For CDR1 and CDR2, the germline V gene (reference sequence) lists MNHEY and SMNVEV. The CDR3, cysteine through phenylalanine, is 13 amino acids long. The DNA shown is the 39-base CDR3, in frame from base 1. A distance of 11 bases separates the germline ends of V and J, which lose 2 bases and 6 bases respectively. The library was prepared using the immunoSEQ multiplex PCR assay. The source is immuneACCESS, and TCRdb retained only in-frame sequences with V and J called. Part of the clones is not carried over; for the studies checked, unresolved V genes explain less than half of this, and the remainder is unexplained. This sample comprises some 71,000 clones, 90% to 95% of them detected only once. The ten most abundant clones make up 1.4% to 1.5% of the sample.

The TCR sequence derives from a female donor with multiple sclerosis, enrolled in a pregnancy study. This specimen was peripheral blood, taken after pregnancy. The receptor chain draws on TRBV27 and TRBJ2-7, with a weak D call of TRBD1 (5 bases match). The CDR3 is CASSLSGASEQYF. The base sequence is TGTGCCAGCAGTTTAAGTGGGGCAAGCGAGCAGTACTTC.